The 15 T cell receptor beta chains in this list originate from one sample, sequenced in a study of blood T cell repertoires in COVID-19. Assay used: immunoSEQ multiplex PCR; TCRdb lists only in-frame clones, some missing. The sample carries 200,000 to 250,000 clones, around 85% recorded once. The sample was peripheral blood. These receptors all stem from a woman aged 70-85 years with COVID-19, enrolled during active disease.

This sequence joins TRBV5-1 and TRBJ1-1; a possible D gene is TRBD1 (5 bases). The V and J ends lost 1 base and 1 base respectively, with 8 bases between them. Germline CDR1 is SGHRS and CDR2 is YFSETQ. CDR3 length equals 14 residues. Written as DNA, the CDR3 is TGCGCCAGCAGCTTGTTAGGACAGAACACTGAAGCTTTCTTT. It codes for CASSLLGQNTEAFF.

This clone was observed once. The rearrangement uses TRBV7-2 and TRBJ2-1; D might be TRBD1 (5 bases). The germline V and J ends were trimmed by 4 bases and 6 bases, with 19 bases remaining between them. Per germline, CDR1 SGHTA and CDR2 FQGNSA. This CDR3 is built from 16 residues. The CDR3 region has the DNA TGTGCCAGCAGCTCAAGGAGACAGAGCGAAGGCAATGAGCAGTTCTTC. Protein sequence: CASSSRRQSEGNEQFF. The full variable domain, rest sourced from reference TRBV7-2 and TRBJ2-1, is GAGVSQSPSNKVTEKGKDVELRCDPISGHTALYWYRQSLGQGLEFLIYFQGNSAPDKSGLPSDRFSAERTGGSVSTLTIQRTQQEDSAVYLCASSSRRQSEGNEQFFGPGTRLTVL.

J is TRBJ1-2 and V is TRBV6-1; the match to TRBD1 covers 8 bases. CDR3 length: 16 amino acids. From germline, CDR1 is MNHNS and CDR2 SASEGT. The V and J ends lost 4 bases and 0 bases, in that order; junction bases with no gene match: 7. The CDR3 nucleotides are TGTGCCAGCAGTGGGGGACAGGAAATACCTAACTATGGCTACACCTTC. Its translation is CASSGGQEIPNYGYTF.

Here the CDR3 reads CASSNHREVNNEQYF. CDR3 DNA: TGTGCCAGCAGTAACCACAGGGAAGTGAACAACGAGCAGTACTTC. The rearrangement joins TRBV6-2 or TRBV6-3 to TRBJ2-7; perhaps TRBD1 as D (6 bases). Per germline, CDR1 MNHEY and CDR2 SVGEGT. The CDR3 has 15 amino acids. The V end lost 5 bases, the J end lost 5 bases, and 19 bases lay between the germline ends.

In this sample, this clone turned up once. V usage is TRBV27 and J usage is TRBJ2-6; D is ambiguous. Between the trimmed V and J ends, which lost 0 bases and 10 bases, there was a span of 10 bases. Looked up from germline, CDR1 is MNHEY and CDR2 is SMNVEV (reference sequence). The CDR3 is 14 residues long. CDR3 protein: CASSLSRLINVLTF. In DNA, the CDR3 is TGTGCCAGCAGTTTATCGAGATTAATAAACGTCCTGACTTTC.

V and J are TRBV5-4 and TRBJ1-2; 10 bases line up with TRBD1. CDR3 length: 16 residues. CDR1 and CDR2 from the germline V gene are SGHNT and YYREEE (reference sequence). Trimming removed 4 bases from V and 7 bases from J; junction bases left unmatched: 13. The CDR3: CASSQARDRGISGYTF. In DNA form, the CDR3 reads TGTGCCAGCAGCCAGGCCCGGGACAGGGGAATCTCTGGCTACACCTTC.

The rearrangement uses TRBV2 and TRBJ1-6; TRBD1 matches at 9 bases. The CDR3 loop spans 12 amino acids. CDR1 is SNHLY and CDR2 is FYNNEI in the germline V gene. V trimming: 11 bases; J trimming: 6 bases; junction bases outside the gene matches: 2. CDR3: CASGQGNSPLHF. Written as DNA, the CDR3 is TGTGCCTCGGGACAGGGTAATTCACCCCTCCACTTT.

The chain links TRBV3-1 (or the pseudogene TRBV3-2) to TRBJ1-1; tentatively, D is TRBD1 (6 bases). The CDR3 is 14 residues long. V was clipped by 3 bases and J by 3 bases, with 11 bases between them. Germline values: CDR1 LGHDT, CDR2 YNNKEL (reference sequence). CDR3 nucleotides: TGTGCCAGCAGCCAGAGAACAGGGTACACTGAAGCTTTCTTT. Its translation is CASSQRTGYTEAFF.

The CDR3 loop reads CASSLLTGKNYGYTF. DNA for the CDR3: TGCGCCAGCAGCCTATTAACAGGGAAAAACTATGGCTACACCTTC. The chain combines TRBV5-1 with TRBJ1-2; possibly TRBD1 for D (6 bases). V shed 4 bases and J shed 2 bases, with 15 bases lying between them. The CDR3 runs 15 residues. Per the germline V gene, CDR1 is SGHRS and CDR2 is YFSETQ.

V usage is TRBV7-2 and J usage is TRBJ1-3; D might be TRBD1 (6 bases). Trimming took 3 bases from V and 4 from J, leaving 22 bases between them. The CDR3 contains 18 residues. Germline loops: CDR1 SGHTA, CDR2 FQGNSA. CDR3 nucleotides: TGTGCCAGCAGCTTCTCTGGGGCAGGGGAGCTAATAGGAAACACCATATATTTT. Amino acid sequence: CASSFSGAGELIGNTIYF. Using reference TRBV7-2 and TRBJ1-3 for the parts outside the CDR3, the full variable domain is GAGVSQSPSNKVTEKGKDVELRCDPISGHTALYWYRQSLGQGLEFLIYFQGNSAPDKSGLPSDRFSAERTGGSVSTLTIQRTQQEDSAVYLCASSFSGAGELIGNTIYFGEGSWLTVV.

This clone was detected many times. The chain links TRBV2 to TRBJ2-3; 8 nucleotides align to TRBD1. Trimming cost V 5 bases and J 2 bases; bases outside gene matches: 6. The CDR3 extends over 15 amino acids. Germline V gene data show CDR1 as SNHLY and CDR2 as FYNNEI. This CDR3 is CASSPDRGNTDTQYF. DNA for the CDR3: TGTGCCAGCAGTCCTGACAGGGGAAACACAGATACGCAGTATTTT.

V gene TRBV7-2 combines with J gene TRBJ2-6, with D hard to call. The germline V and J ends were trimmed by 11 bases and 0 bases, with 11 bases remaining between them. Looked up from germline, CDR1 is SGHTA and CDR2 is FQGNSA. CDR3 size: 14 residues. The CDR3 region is CAQPRSSGANVLTF. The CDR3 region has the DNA TGTGCCCAACCGAGAAGCTCTGGGGCCAACGTCCTGACTTTC.

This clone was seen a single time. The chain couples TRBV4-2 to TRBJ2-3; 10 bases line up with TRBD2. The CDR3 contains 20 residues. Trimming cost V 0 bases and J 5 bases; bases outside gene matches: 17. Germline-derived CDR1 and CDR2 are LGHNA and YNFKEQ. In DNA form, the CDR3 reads TGTGCCAGCAGCCAAGATATAGGTCCGGGACCTAGCGGGAGAGTAGATACGCAGTATTTT. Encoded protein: CASSQDIGPGPSGRVDTQYF.

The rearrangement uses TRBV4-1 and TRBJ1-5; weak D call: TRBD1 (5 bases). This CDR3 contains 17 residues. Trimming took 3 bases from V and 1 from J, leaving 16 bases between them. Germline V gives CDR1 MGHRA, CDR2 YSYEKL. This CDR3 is CASSQASRAFSNQPQHF. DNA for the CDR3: TGCGCCAGCAGCCAGGCATCCAGGGCTTTCAGCAATCAGCCCCAGCATTTT.

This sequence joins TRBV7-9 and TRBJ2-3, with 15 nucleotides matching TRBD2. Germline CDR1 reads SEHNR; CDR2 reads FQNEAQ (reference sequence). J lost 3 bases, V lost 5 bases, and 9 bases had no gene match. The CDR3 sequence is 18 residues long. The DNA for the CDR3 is TGTGCCAGCAGCCCCGGACTAGCGGGAGGGCCGTGGACAGATACGCAGTATTTT. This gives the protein CASSPGLAGGPWTDTQYF.